The text below deals with one T cell receptor (beta chain). This record comes from a study of PD-1 blockade in classical Hodgkin lymphoma. The V and J ends lost 5 bases and 3 bases respectively, with 8 bases between them. The CDR3 is made up of 12 amino acids. The germline CDR1 and CDR2 sequences are SGHNT and YENEEA. Each of the patients experienced relapse following autologous stem cell transplantation, and their brentuximab vedotin exposure differed. The data were produced by immunoSEQ multiplex PCR, yet TCRdb's version contains in-frame clones alone and is incomplete. The sample has about 58,000 clones, about 91% seen once.

The rearrangement uses TRBV11-3 and TRBJ2-7; a weak D match, TRBD1 (5 bases). The clonotype was recovered from a human donor with classical Hodgkin lymphoma. The sequences come from peripheral blood mononuclear cells (PBMCs), collected before the second cycle of nivolumab. The CDR3 loop is CASSDQGYEQYF. The DNA of the CDR3 is TGTGCCAGCAGCGATCAGGGCTACGAGCAGTACTTC.